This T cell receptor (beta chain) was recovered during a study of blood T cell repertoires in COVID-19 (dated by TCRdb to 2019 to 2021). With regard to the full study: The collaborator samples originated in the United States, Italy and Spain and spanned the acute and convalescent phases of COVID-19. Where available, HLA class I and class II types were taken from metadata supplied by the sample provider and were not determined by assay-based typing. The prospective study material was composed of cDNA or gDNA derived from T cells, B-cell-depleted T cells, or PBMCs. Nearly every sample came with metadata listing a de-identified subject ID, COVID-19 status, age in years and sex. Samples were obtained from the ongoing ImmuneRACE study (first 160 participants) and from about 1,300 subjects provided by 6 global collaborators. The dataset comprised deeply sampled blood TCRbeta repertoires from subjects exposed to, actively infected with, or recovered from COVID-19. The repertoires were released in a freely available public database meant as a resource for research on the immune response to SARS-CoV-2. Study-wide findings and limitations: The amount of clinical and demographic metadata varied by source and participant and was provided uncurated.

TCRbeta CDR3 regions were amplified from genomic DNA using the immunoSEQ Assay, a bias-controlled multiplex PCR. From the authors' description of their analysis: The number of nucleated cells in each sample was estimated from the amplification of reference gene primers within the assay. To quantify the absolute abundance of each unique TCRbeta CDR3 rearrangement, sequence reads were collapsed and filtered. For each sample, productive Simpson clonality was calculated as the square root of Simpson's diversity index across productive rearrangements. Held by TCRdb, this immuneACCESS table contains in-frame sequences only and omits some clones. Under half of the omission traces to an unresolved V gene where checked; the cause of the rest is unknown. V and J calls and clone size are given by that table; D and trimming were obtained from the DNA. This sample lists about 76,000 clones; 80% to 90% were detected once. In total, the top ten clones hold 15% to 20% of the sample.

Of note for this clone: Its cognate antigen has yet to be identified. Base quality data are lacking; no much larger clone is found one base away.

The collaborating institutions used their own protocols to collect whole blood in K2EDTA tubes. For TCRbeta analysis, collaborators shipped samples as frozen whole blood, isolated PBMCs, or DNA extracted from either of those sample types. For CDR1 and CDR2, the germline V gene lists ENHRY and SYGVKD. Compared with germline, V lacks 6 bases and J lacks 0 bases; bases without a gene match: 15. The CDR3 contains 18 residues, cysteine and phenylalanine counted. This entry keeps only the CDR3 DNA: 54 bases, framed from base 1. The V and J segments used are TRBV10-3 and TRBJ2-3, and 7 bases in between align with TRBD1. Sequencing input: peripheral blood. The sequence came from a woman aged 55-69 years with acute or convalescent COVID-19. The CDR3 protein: CAIREEYTGDFSTDTQYF. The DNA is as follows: TGTGCCATCAGAGAGGAATATACAGGGGATTTTAGCACAGATACGCAGTATTTT.